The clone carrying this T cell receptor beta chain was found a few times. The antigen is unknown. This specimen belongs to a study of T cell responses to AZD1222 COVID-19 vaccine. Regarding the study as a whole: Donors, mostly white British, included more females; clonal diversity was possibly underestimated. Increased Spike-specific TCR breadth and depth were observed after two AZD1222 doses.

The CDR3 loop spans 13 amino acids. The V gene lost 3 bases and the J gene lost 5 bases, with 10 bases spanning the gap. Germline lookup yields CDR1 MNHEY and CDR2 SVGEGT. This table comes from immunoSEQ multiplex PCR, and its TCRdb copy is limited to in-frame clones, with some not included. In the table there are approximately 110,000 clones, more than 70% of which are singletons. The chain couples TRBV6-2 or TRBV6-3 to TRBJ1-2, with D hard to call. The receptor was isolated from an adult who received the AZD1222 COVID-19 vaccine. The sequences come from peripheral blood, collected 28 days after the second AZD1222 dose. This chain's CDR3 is CASSYMSEYGYTF. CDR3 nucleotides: TGTGCCAGCAGTTATATGTCAGAATATGGCTACACCTTC.